This T cell receptor (beta chain) stems from a study of radiation and T cells in renal cell carcinoma. The study, taken as a whole, reports: Pretreatment tumor biopsies were lacking, so baseline clonotypes are unknown.

Indicated time point: blood 2 weeks post-SBRT. Treatment reported: 15 Gy SBRT to primary tumor, nephrectomy 4 weeks later. Assay used: immunoSEQ multiplex PCR; TCRdb lists only in-frame clones, some missing. The sample lists fewer than 150,000 clones; 88% were seen once. Trimming left V 3 bases short and J 6 bases short, with 14 bases between. The CDR3 consists of 14 residues. The germline CDR1 and CDR2 sequences are MDHEN and SYDVKM. Remarks on this clone: Its specificity is not known.

The chain employs TRBV28 and TRBJ1-1; D is perhaps TRBD1 (5 bases). The input for sequencing was blood, taken from a patient whose treatment included radiotherapy and nephrectomy. The receptor's source is a woman aged 70-85 years with renal cell carcinoma. The DNA of the CDR3 is TGTGCCAGCAGTTTTACCCGGGACTCAGCTGAAGCTTTCTTT. Translation: CASSFTRDSAEAFF. Together with reference TRBV28 and TRBJ1-1, the CDR3 gives the full variable domain: DVKVTQSSRYLVKRTGEKVFLECVQDMDHENMFWYRQDPGLGLRLIYFSYDVKMKEKGDIPEGYSVSREKKERFSLILESASTNQTSMYLCASSFTRDSAEAFFGQGTRLTVV.